The sequence of this T cell receptor (beta chain) was determined in a study of blood T cell repertoires in COVID-19 (dated by TCRdb to 2019 to 2021). As for the study more broadly: The collaborator samples originated in the United States, Italy and Spain and spanned the acute and convalescent phases of COVID-19. The prospective study material was composed of cDNA or gDNA derived from T cells, B-cell-depleted T cells, or PBMCs. The dataset comprised deeply sampled blood TCRbeta repertoires from subjects exposed to, actively infected with, or recovered from COVID-19. The repertoires were made available in a free public database intended to serve as a resource for research on the immune response to SARS-CoV-2. The samples were drawn from two sources: the first 160 participants of the ongoing ImmuneRACE study, and 1,000 to 1,500 subjects contributed by 6 global collaborators. Sample metadata almost always included a de-identified subject ID, COVID-19 status, age in years and sex. HLA class I and class II types, where available, came from metadata supplied by the sample provider rather than from assay-based typing. The investigation overall reported the following: Clinical and demographic metadata were provided uncurated, with the amount varying by source and participant.

The immunoSEQ Assay, a bias-controlled multiplex PCR, was used to amplify TCRbeta CDR3 regions from genomic DNA. The source study handled its data this way. The number of nucleated cells in each sample was estimated by amplification of reference gene primers within the assay. To quantify the absolute abundance of each unique TCRbeta CDR3 rearrangement, sequence reads were collapsed and filtered. For each sample, productive Simpson clonality was calculated as the square root of Simpson's diversity index across productive rearrangements. TCRdb provides this immuneACCESS table in a form limited to in-frame rearrangements. Some clones are lacking; in checked studies, under half of them reflect an unresolved V gene, and why the rest are absent is not known. For V, J and clone size, that table is used; D and trimming come from the DNA. The sample contains approximately 210,000 clones, 81% of them found a single time. Jointly, the top ten make up 8% to 9.5% of the sample.

Via the germline V gene (reference sequence), CDR1 is DFQATT and CDR2 SNEGSKA. Its CDR3 holds 11 amino acids, cysteine through phenylalanine. The only DNA kept is the CDR3, 33 bases in frame from the first base. Trimming costs V 6 bases and J 8 bases, and their ends lie 10 bases apart. Participants in the prospective study were enrolled through a virtual design, were aged roughly 18 to 100 years, and lived in about two dozen United States geographic areas. In the prospective study, cohorts were assigned on the basis of participant-reported clinical history obtained from a screening survey and a study questionnaire. Each participant in the prospective study had whole blood, serum and a nasopharyngeal or oropharyngeal swab collected by mobile phlebotomists. Prospective study participants could optionally give additional blood draws and questionnaires over an approximately 2-month period. Before DNA extraction, prospective study blood samples were shipped either frozen or at room temperature.

With respect to this clone: Its antigen target is currently unknown. Base quality data are lacking; no much larger clone is found one base away.

The rearranged segments are TRBV20-1 and TRBJ1-4; the D segment could be TRBD1, given 6 matching bases. This receptor was taken from a woman aged 45-65 years with acute COVID-19. Material: PBMCs or T cells enriched from blood (not recorded which). The CDR3 corresponds to CSAAQGEKLFF. The nucleotide sequence reads TGCAGTGCGGCCCAGGGGGAAAAACTGTTTTTT.